This T cell receptor beta chain was found in a study of spatial heterogeneity in lung cancer. TCRdb re-derived calls from the 5' RACE reads in MiXCR, one entry per CDR3 protein. The sample consists of 30,000 to 35,000 distinct CDR3 sequences, about 10% of them appearing once. Trimming cost V 3 bases and J 3 bases, with 15 bases left between them. CDR3 length equals 15 residues. CDR1 is PRHDT, CDR2 FYEKMQ, per germline (reference sequence). The table lists this clonotype with many counts. As to time point: blood at routine non-recurrence follow-up after resection. The TCR comes from a female donor with early-stage non-small cell lung cancer. The V and J genes are TRBV13 and TRBJ2-7; no firm D call. The input for sequencing was PBMCs, taken at follow-up. CDR3 residues: CASSLDGEEYYEQYF. In DNA, the CDR3 is TGTGCCAGCAGCTTGGACGGTGAGGAATACTACGAGCAGTACTTC.